This T cell receptor beta chain was captured by sequencing in a study of cytomegalovirus exposure and HLA in healthy donors. On this clone: Its antigen is still unknown. At one end the junction does not follow the germline gene, possibly because of a read error. Other nucleotide sequences in the sample specify the same CDR3.

Use of 60 Vbeta and 13 Jbeta primers characterized the PCR. The data were produced by immunoSEQ multiplex PCR, yet TCRdb's version contains in-frame clones alone and is incomplete. The sample yields 75,000 to 90,000 clones, roughly four fifths seen once. Germline-derived CDR1 and CDR2 are GTSNPN and SVGIG (reference sequence). The CDR3 extends over 13 amino acids. Study-level findings and limits: A missense variant in DCLRE1C was later tied to TCR beta V- and J-gene trimming.

The gene calls are TRBV30 and TRBJ1-5; D gene uncertain. Sequenced material: PBMCs. This TCR was sampled from a human donor in good health. CDR3 loop: CAWSVDSNQPQNF. Written as DNA, the CDR3 is TGTGCCTGGAGTGTCGATAGCAATCAGCCCCAGAATTTT.